This paragraph reports one T cell receptor beta chain. Its antigen is unidentified. This record belongs to a study of Ad26.COV2.S vaccination and SARS-CoV-2 variants. Whole-study findings and limits: Vaccine recipients posted higher spike-specific TCR breadth than their placebo counterparts.

The sample's treatment: some 20 received Ad26.COV2.S at low or high dose, single or two shots; about 5 received placebo; per-sample allocation not given. Repertoires come from day 63 after the first vaccine or placebo injection. Germline CDR1 reads SGHAT; CDR2 reads FQNNGV. The CDR3 consists of 14 residues. The V end was cut by 4 bases, the J end by 0 bases, with 6 bases between. Profiled with immunoSEQ multiplex PCR; TCRdb holds only in-frame clones, not every one. The sample contains approximately 300,000 clones, roughly 86% of which appear only once. The receptor's source is a person aged 18-60 years who received the Ad26.COV2.S COVID-19 vaccine or a placebo. Sequences were derived from peripheral blood, sampled in a trial of Ad26.COV2.S vaccine versus placebo. The chain couples TRBV11-2 to TRBJ2-2; D is uncertain. As DNA, the CDR3 is TGTGCCAGCAGCTCCGGATCGAACACCGGGGAGCTGTTTTTT. Its translation: CASSSGSNTGELFF.